This T cell receptor (beta chain) emerged from a study of beta chain features in type 1 diabetes. With regard to this clone: The antigen is not known.

The isolated RNA, all of it, was reverse transcribed, so expressed TCRB transcripts were what got sequenced. Average reads for naive, central memory and regulatory T cell samples were roughly 3.4 million. TCRdb's table, derived via immunoSEQ multiplex PCR, lists solely in-frame clones and lacks some. The repertoire has tens of thousands of clones, almost 50% of them found once; the top ten carry 0.65% to 0.9%. The length of the CDR3 is 14 residues. Trimming removed 0 bases from V and 3 bases from J, with 8 bases in between. Germline V lookup: CDR1 MNHNY, CDR2 SVGAGI (reference sequence). Study-wide points: VDJ junctions in type 1 diabetes patients carried more deletions and fewer insertions. Sampled from patients, naive, central memory and Treg TCRB repertoires appeared more similar than those sampled from healthy donors. There was a moderate but significant shortening of TCRB CDR3s in all four CD4+ subsets of Type 1 diabetes patients.

Sample: central memory CD4+ T cells from blood. The origin of this receptor is a man aged 25-45 years with type 1 diabetes. V usage is TRBV6-6 and J usage is TRBJ1-1; D perhaps matches TRBD1 (6 bases). The CDR3 region is CASSYSDSYTEAFF. The CDR3 bases are TGTGCCAGCAGTTACTCGGACAGTTACACTGAAGCTTTCTTT.